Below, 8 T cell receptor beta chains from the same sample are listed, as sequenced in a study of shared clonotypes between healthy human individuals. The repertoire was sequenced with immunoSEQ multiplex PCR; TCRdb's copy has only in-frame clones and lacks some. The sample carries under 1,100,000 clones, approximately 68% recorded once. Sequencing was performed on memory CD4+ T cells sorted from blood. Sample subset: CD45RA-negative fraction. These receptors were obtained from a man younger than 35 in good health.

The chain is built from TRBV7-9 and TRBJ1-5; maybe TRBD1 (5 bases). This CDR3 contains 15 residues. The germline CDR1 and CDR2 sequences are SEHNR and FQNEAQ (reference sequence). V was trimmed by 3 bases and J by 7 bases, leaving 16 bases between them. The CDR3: CASSFTSSGTQPQHF. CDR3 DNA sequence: TGTGCCAGCAGCTTCACCTCTTCAGGGACCCAGCCCCAGCATTTT.

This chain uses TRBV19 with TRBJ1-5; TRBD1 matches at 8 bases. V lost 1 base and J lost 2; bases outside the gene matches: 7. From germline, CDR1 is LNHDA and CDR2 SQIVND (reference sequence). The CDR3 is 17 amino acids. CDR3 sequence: CASSIVRDRWGNQPQHF. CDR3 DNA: TGTGCCAGTAGTATAGTTCGGGACAGGTGGGGCAATCAGCCCCAGCATTTT.

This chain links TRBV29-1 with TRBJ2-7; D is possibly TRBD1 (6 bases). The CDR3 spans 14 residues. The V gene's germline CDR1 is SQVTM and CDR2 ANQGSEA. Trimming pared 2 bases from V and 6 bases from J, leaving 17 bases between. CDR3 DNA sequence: TGCAGCGTTGAAATTTGGCAGGGGAGTCGCGAGCAGTACTTC. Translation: CSVEIWQGSREQYF.

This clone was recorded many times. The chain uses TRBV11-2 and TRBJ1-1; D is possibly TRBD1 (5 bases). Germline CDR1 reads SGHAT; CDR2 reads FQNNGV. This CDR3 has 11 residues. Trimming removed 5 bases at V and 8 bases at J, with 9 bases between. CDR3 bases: TGTGCCAGCAGCGTACGGACAGAAGCTTTCTTT. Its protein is CASSVRTEAFF.

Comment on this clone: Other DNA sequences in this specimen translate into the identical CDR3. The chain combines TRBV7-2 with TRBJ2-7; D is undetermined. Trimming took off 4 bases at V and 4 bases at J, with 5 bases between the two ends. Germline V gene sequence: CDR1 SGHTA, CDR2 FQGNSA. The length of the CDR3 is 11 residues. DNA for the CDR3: TGTGCCAGCAGCTCAGTATACGAGCAGTACTTC. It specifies CASSSVYEQYF. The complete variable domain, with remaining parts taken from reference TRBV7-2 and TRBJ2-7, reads GAGVSQSPSNKVTEKGKDVELRCDPISGHTALYWYRQSLGQGLEFLIYFQGNSAPDKSGLPSDRFSAERTGGSVSTLTIQRTQQEDSAVYLCASSSVYEQYFGPGTRLTVT.

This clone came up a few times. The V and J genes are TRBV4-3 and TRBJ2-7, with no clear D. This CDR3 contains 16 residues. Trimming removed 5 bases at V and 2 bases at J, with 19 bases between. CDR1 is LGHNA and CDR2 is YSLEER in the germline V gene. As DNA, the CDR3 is TGCGCCAGCAGCGTTTCAGGTTCAGTAAATACCTACGAGCAGTACTTC. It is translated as CASSVSGSVNTYEQYF.

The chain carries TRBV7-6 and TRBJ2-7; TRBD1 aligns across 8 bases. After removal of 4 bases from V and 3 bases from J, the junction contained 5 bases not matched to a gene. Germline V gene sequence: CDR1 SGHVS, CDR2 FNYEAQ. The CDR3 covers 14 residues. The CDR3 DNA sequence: TGTGCCAGCAGCTCCCTAGGACAGGGCTACGAGCAGTACTTC. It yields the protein CASSSLGQGYEQYF.

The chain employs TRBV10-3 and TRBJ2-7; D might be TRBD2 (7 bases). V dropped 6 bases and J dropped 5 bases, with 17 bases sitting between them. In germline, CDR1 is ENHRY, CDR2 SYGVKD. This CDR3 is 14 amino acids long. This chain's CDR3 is CAISGSGAGDEQYF. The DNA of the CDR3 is TGTGCCATCAGCGGTTCGGGGGCGGGGGACGAGCAGTACTTC.